This T cell receptor (beta chain) was sequenced for a study of neurological immune-mediated disorders. This clonotype has a count of ten or more. Its antigen is as yet unknown. General study results and limits: Expansion of TCR clones was greatest in HTLV-1-associated myelopathy and smallest in multiple sclerosis, where it fell below that of healthy controls. No sharing of CDR3 amino acid sequences was observed among expanded clones across subjects, suggesting private repertoires in all groups.

Time point noted: longitudinal time-point 1 (baseline). It was by 5'RACE with 10-nucleotide random UMIs that the cDNA was made. TCRdb redid the calling of the 5' RACE reads with MiXCR, one entry per CDR3 protein. The sample lists tens of thousands of distinct CDR3 sequences, around 10% seen once, with about 6.6% in the top ten. The sequencing input was PBMCs. This clonotype was obtained from a male donor with HTLV-1-associated myelopathy (HAM/TSP).

The CDR3 coding sequence is TGCAGTGAGGACTCACGGCGAGGAGATACGCAGTATTTT. Its translation: CSEDSRRGDTQYF. V usage is TRBV20-1 and J usage is TRBJ2-3; weak D call: TRBD2 (5 bases). The CDR3 covers 13 residues. Trimming took off 7 bases at V and 5 bases at J, with 16 bases between the two ends. Germline CDR1 is DFQATT and CDR2 is SNEGSKA (reference sequence).